These 11 T cell receptor beta chains came from one sample sequenced in a study of T cells in Graves' hyperthyroidism and ophthalmopathy (dated by TCRdb to 2018 to 2020). Receptor amplification or capture employed multiplex PCR. The instrument given in TCRdb is Illumina HiSeq 2000. Amplification of TCR beta CDR3 regions was carried out from RNA transcripts. A first-round RT-PCR of the TCR CDR3 used the HTBI primer set with the Qiagen OneStep RT-PCR kit. TCRdb reran the public reads through fastp at Q25 and MiXCR, keeping productive beta chains. For every CDR3 protein sequence, its rows merge into one entry that carries the most common genes and DNA. The sample yields hundreds of thousands of distinct CDR3 sequences; approximately 18% were counted once. The ten largest clones add up to over 15% of the sample. The material sequenced was blood. These receptors came from a woman in her fifties or sixties with Graves' hyperthyroidism that later progressed to Graves' ophthalmopathy.

The chain recombines TRBV4-1 with TRBJ2-1; D might be TRBD2 (5 bases). The CDR3 is 17 amino acids. With 2 bases removed from V and 7 bases from J, the gap between germline ends came to 21 bases. CDR1 MGHRA and CDR2 YSYEKL come from the germline V gene. CDR3 residues: CASSQTSSGRLDNEQFF. The CDR3 DNA reads TGCGCCAGCAGCCAAACCTCGTCGGGGAGATTAGATAATGAGCAGTTCTTC.

The chain uses TRBV6-1 and TRBJ2-1; 16 positions agree with TRBD2. The CDR3 loop spans 18 amino acids. J lost 0 bases, V lost 6 bases, and 5 bases had no gene match. The germline CDR1 and CDR2 sequences are MNHNS and SASEGT. Here the CDR3 DNA reads TGTGCCAGCAGGGGACTAGCGGGGGGGCGAAGCTCCTACAATGAGCAGTTCTTC. Residues: CASRGLAGGRSSYNEQFF.

This clonotype was found many times. DNA of the CDR3: TGTGCCAGCAGCCCGACAGGTGGGGTGTGGCCCCAGCATTTT. Translation gives CASSPTGGVWPQHF. V is TRBV6-1 and J is TRBJ1-5; D possibly corresponds to TRBD1 (6 bases). V lost 6 bases and J 9 bases, leaving 18 bases between the germline ends. In germline, CDR1 is MNHNS, CDR2 SASEGT. The CDR3 sequence is 14 residues long.

Here the CDR3 reads CASSHSEGAYEQYF. Written as DNA, the CDR3 is TGTGCCAGCAGTCACTCGGAGGGGGCCTACGAGCAGTACTTC. This chain uses TRBV12-3 or TRBV12-4 with TRBJ2-7; either TRBD1 or TRBD2 may supply D (6 bases each). The CDR3 is made up of 14 amino acids. The ends were cut back, 5 bases at V and 2 bases at J, with 13 bases in the middle.

This clonotype was seen at least ten times. DNA for the CDR3: TGTGCCAGCAGTTACGTAGGGGACGTTCAGGACGAGGCTTTCTTT. Amino acid sequence: CASSYVGDVQDEAFF. V is TRBV6-6 and J is TRBJ1-1; a possible D gene is TRBD1 (5 bases). Between the trimmed V and J ends, which lost 2 bases and 11 bases, there was a span of 21 bases. This CDR3 spans 15 amino acids. From germline, CDR1 is MNHNY and CDR2 SVGAGI (reference sequence).

This clonotype was recorded at least ten times. This rearrangement joins TRBV2 to TRBJ1-2; no clear D gene. Germline assignment: CDR1 SNHLY and CDR2 FYNNEI. V dropped 7 bases and J dropped 8 bases, with 17 bases sitting between them. This CDR3 is built from 13 residues. The CDR3 coding sequence is TGTGCCAGCAAGGCCCTCCGGGCGGAAGGCTACACCTTC. It yields the protein CASKALRAEGYTF.

This clonotype showed up many times. The chain uses TRBV11-1 and TRBJ2-1; D perhaps matches TRBD2 (5 bases). V gave up 1 base and J gave up 8 bases, with 12 bases separating them. Per the germline V gene, CDR1 is SGHAT and CDR2 is FQDESV (reference sequence). The CDR3 length is 14 residues. CDR3 in amino acids: CASSLGLATHEQFF. CDR3 DNA: TGTGCCAGCAGCTTAGGGCTAGCTACTCATGAGCAGTTCTTC.

This clonotype was seen many times. This chain joins TRBV3-1 and TRBJ1-4; TRBD1 is a possible D gene (5 bases). V lost 0 bases and J 8 bases, leaving 19 bases between the germline ends. The CDR3 sequence is 17 residues long. Germline assignment: CDR1 LGHDT and CDR2 YNNKEL (reference sequence). The CDR3 protein is CASSQDGTVSRLEKLFF. CDR3 DNA sequence: TGTGCCAGCAGCCAAGATGGGACGGTGTCGCGCCTGGAAAAACTGTTTTTT.

This clonotype was counted at least ten times. The chain carries TRBV15 and TRBJ1-1; TRBD1 matches at 8 bases. Germline V gene data show CDR1 as LNHNV and CDR2 as YYDKDF (reference sequence). The trim removed 5 bases at V and 0 bases at J, leaving 5 bases unmatched. The CDR3 loop spans 15 amino acids. This CDR3 is CATSGRQGMNTEAFF. The CDR3 nucleotides are TGTGCCACCAGCGGCCGACAGGGGATGAACACTGAAGCTTTCTTT.

There are a few counts of this clonotype. This chain uses TRBV6-1 with TRBJ1-1; TRBD1 aligns across 7 bases. CDR3 length equals 13 residues. The germline gives CDR1 MNHNS, CDR2 SASEGT. J gave up 0 bases and V 7 bases, and 2 bases lay outside the gene matches. CDR3 coding DNA: TGTGCCAGCAAAGGGGGCTTGAACACTGAAGCTTTCTTT. It encodes CASKGGLNTEAFF.

The CDR3 protein is CASSQVPLEKLFF. CDR3 DNA sequence: TGTGCCAGCAGCCAAGTCCCTCTTGAAAAACTGTTTTTT. The rearrangement uses TRBV14 and TRBJ1-4, with D uncertain. The CDR3 loop spans 13 amino acids. V was pared by 1 base and J by 7 bases, with 7 bases between. CDR1 SGHDN and CDR2 FVKESK come from the germline V gene.